These 9 T cell receptor beta chains were all obtained from the same sample, sequenced in a study of Graves' ophthalmopathy and Graves' hyperthyroidism. Beta-chain TCR CDR3 regions were amplified from RNA transcripts. RT-PCR in the first round used HTBI primers; a second-round multiplex PCR followed. MiXCR, applied by TCRdb to the multiplex PCR reads, yields one record per CDR3 protein. The table lists under 400,000 distinct CDR3 sequences, 17% of them singletons. Sequences were obtained from peripheral blood. The receptors shown here come from an adult man with Graves' ophthalmopathy.

Comment on this clonotype: A read error may produce the germline difference seen at one junction end. The chain has TRBV6-2 or TRBV6-3 and TRBJ2-7; tentatively, D is TRBD1 (5 bases). This CDR3 is built from 14 residues. The germline gives CDR1 MNHEY, CDR2 SVGEGT. In DNA form, the CDR3 reads TGTGCCACCAGTGATACGACAGTGCCTAGGGAGCAGTACTTC. This translates into CATSDTTVPREQYF.

The V gene is TRBV12-3 or TRBV12-4, the J gene TRBJ2-2; 8 bases align to TRBD2. The CDR3 spans 17 residues. V dropped 5 bases and J dropped 7; count of bases not matched to a gene: 15. CDR3 nucleotide sequence: TGTGCCAGCAGTCCCCGGGTCGGACTAGCTGTTCGCGGGGAGCTGTTTTTT. This gives the protein CASSPRVGLAVRGELFF.

The V call is TRBV12-3 or TRBV12-4, the J call TRBJ1-1; 8 nucleotides line up with TRBD1. CDR3 length: 15 residues. Trimming cost V 7 bases and J 6 bases; bases outside gene matches: 13. CDR3 sequence reads: CASTPSTGVISEAFF. In DNA form, the CDR3 reads TGTGCCAGCACTCCATCGACAGGGGTAATCTCTGAAGCTTTCTTT.

This clonotype was seen at least ten times. V and J are TRBV4-1 and TRBJ2-6, with D unresolved. V was cut by 3 bases and J by 1 base, with 13 bases left in between. The CDR3 consists of 17 residues. In germline, CDR1 is MGHRA, CDR2 YSYEKL. The chain's CDR3 is CASSHTKTVSGANVLTF. The CDR3 bases are TGCGCCAGCAGCCATACTAAGACGGTATCTGGGGCCAACGTCCTGACTTTC.

This clonotype was recorded at least ten times. A clone one base away is much larger, so this may be a read error. The chain employs TRBV30 and TRBJ1-5; D gene uncertain. Germline assignment: CDR1 GTSNPN and CDR2 SVGIG (reference sequence). The CDR3 totals 13 residues. Between the trimmed V and J ends, which lost 2 bases and 0 bases, there was a span of 5 bases. As DNA, the CDR3 is TGTGCCTGGAGTTGGGTTAGCAATCAGCCCCAGCATTTT. The encoded protein is CAWSWVSNQPQHF.

This clonotype was counted ten times or more. The chain uses TRBV30 and TRBJ1-3, with D hard to call. The CDR3 is made up of 14 amino acids. Trimming stripped 0 bases from V and 0 bases from J, with 6 bases between. Germline V CDR1 and CDR2: GTSNPN, SVGIG (reference sequence). The CDR3 coding sequence is TGTGCCTGGAGTGTAGGTAGCTCTGGAAACACCATATATTTT. Its translation is CAWSVGSSGNTIYF.

This clonotype has just a few counts. This may come from a read error, since a much larger clone is one base off. The J gene is TRBJ2-7, the V gene TRBV30; TRBD2 matches 13 bases. The CDR3 contains 17 residues. Germline V gene data show CDR1 as GTSNPN and CDR2 as SVGIG (reference sequence). V lost 1 base to trimming and J lost 0 bases; unmatched junction nucleotides: 6. CDR3 in amino acids: CAWSGGTSGKISYEQYF. DNA for the CDR3: TGTGCCTGGAGTGGGGGGACTAGCGGGAAGATCTCCTACGAGCAGTACTTC.

This clonotype was counted ten times or more. This sequence joins TRBV18 and TRBJ2-5; 8 bases are a match to TRBD1. V shed 6 bases and J 5 bases; nucleotides not matched to a gene: 14. CDR3 length equals 16 residues. Germline CDR1 KGHSH, CDR2 LQKENI. CDR3 region: CASSYGTGTLTETQYF. Written as DNA, the CDR3 is TGTGCCAGCTCCTATGGGACAGGAACGTTAACGGAGACCCAGTACTTC.

This clonotype occurred many times. The rearrangement links TRBV19 to TRBJ2-6, with 9 positions matching TRBD1. Germline CDR1 LNHDA, CDR2 SQIVND (reference sequence). This CDR3 is 18 amino acids long. V lost 8 bases, J lost 1 base, and 12 bases stayed unmatched. The DNA for the CDR3 is TGTGCCAGTCACCGGACAGGGGATTTCTTTTCTGGGGCCAACGTCCTGACTTTC. Its translation is CASHRTGDFFSGANVLTF.